Following are 27 T cell receptor beta chains from one sample sequenced in a study of OX40 agonist ivuxolimab in advanced cancers. Clones were read by immunoSEQ multiplex PCR, and TCRdb kept only the in-frame ones, dropping some. This table has 60,000 to 85,000 clones, approximately 93% appearing once. Sequenced material: CD4+ or CD8+ T cells sorted from blood, taken in a trial of the OX40 agonist ivuxolimab. The receptors come from an adult with an advanced solid tumor such as melanoma, head and neck, liver or kidney cancer.

The rearrangement uses TRBV19 and TRBJ2-3; tentatively, D is TRBD2 (6 bases). CDR1 is LNHDA, CDR2 SQIVND, per germline (reference sequence). The CDR3 totals 14 residues. V lost 5 bases and J lost 4, with 13 bases in between. The CDR3 nucleotides are TGTGCCAGTAGTTCGGGGGTGAGAGCAGATACGCAGTATTTT. Residues: CASSSGVRADTQYF.

The chain links TRBV7-2 to TRBJ1-6; D is ambiguous. V lost 5 bases to trimming and J lost 6 bases, with 20 bases between them. From germline, CDR1 is SGHTA and CDR2 FQGNSA. This CDR3 spans 17 amino acids. This CDR3 reads CASSLSPSYSSNSPLHF. The CDR3 DNA follows: TGTGCCAGCAGCCTAAGCCCCTCTTACAGCAGTAATTCACCCCTCCACTTT.

The J gene is TRBJ2-1, the V gene TRBV5-1; D call uncertain. Germline V gene data show CDR1 as SGHRS and CDR2 as YFSETQ. The CDR3 extends over 15 amino acids. V shed 0 bases and J shed 8 bases, with 15 bases lying between them. The CDR3 loop reads CASSLVRSQVHEQFF. CDR3 nucleotides: TGCGCCAGCAGCTTGGTTCGCTCCCAGGTCCATGAGCAGTTCTTC.

The rearrangement joins TRBV27 to TRBJ1-5; perhaps TRBD1 as D (5 bases). CDR3 length: 14 amino acids. V was shortened by 3 bases and J by 9 bases, with 15 bases between the two germline ends. The germline gives CDR1 MNHEY, CDR2 SMNVEV (reference sequence). The CDR3 protein is CASSFGGERVPQHF. The CDR3 DNA reads TGTGCCAGCAGTTTTGGGGGTGAAAGAGTGCCCCAGCATTTT.

This sequence joins TRBV30 and TRBJ2-3; D may match TRBD1 or TRBD2 (6 bases each). There are 16 residues in the CDR3. V lost 0 bases to trimming and J lost 0 bases, with 13 bases between them. CDR1 is GTSNPN and CDR2 is SVGIG in the germline V gene (reference sequence). For the CDR3, the DNA is TGTGCCTGGAGTGTACTAGCAAGGGGGAGCACAGATACGCAGTATTTT. Amino acids: CAWSVLARGSTDTQYF.

The chain couples TRBV28 to TRBJ2-1, with a weak D call TRBD2 (6 bases). The length of the CDR3 is 18 residues. The V gene's germline CDR1 is MDHEN and CDR2 SYDVKM. DNA for the CDR3: TGTGCTACATCGGGCGGGCAGGGACTTGGCCCCCTGACCAATGAGCAGTTCTTC. It specifies CATSGGQGLGPLTNEQFF.

V is TRBV29-1 and J is TRBJ1-1; 9 bases are shared with TRBD1. Germline-derived CDR1 and CDR2 are SQVTM and ANQGSEA. CDR3 length: 13 amino acids. The ends lost 4 bases at V and 4 bases at J; junction bases unmatched: 4. CDR3: CSVGRQGGTEAFF. In DNA, the CDR3 is TGCAGCGTTGGTAGACAGGGGGGCACTGAAGCTTTCTTT.

The chain carries TRBV23-1 and TRBJ1-2; D gene ambiguous. Being an ORF, TRBV23-1 has a function that is uncertain. The CDR3 sequence is 11 residues long. V lost 2 bases and J 11 bases, leaving 9 bases between the germline ends. CDR3 DNA: TGCGCCAGCAGTCAAGAACTGCCTTACACCTTC. This gives the protein CASSQELPYTF.

The V gene is TRBV10-3, the J gene TRBJ1-1; 11 bases match TRBD1. The CDR3 has 15 residues. Trimming at V came to 6 bases and at J to 4 bases, leaving 7 bases not matched to a gene. Germline V lookup: CDR1 ENHRY, CDR2 SYGVKD. The CDR3 spells CAIRITGTGGTEAFF. DNA of the CDR3: TGTGCCATCAGGATAACCGGGACAGGGGGCACTGAAGCTTTCTTT.

The V call is TRBV5-1, the J call TRBJ2-7; unclear D gene. Trimming stripped 5 bases from V and 2 bases from J, with 8 bases between. Germline CDR1 and CDR2: SGHRS and YFSETQ. CDR3 length equals 12 residues. The CDR3 loop is CASRGYTYEQYF. The CDR3, as DNA: TGCGCCAGCAGGGGTTATACCTACGAGCAGTACTTC.

This chain connects TRBV7-9 to TRBJ1-2; maybe TRBD1 (5 bases). Germline CDR1 SEHNR, CDR2 FQNEAQ (reference sequence). The CDR3 is 15 amino acids. V was shortened by 1 base and J by 5 bases, with 14 bases between the two germline ends. The CDR3 DNA reads as TGTGCCAGCAGCTTAGGGCCGCAGGGTGGATATGGCTACACCTTC. Its protein is CASSLGPQGGYGYTF.

Here the CDR3 reads CASGLVRDRHTDTQYF. The CDR3 nucleotides are TGTGCTAGTGGTTTGGTTCGGGACAGGCACACAGATACGCAGTATTTT. V is TRBV12-5 and J is TRBJ2-3; TRBD1 agrees at 8 bases. Germline lookup yields CDR1 LGHNT and CDR2 FRNRAP. V shed 0 bases and J 2 bases; nucleotides not matched to a gene: 4. CDR3 length equals 16 residues.

The gene calls are TRBV5-6 and TRBJ2-5; perhaps TRBD2 as D (5 bases). Germline CDR1 SGHDT, CDR2 YYEEEE. V shed 3 bases and J shed 6 bases, with 21 bases lying between them. This CDR3 region has 16 residues. Written as DNA, the CDR3 is TGTGCCAGCAGCTCCCCTGACTACCCTATATTCCAGACCCAGTACTTC. This codes for CASSSPDYPIFQTQYF. The whole variable domain, remainder taken from reference TRBV5-6 and TRBJ2-5, is DAGVTQSPTHLIKTRGQQVTLRCSPKSGHDTVSWYQQALGQGPQFIFQYYEEEERQRGNFPDRFSGHQFPNYSSELNVNALLLGDSALYLCASSSPDYPIFQTQYFGPGTRLLVL.

This rearrangement joins TRBV2 to TRBJ2-3; a weak D match, TRBD2 (7 bases). V lost 1 base and J 4 bases, leaving 12 bases between the germline ends. This CDR3 has 15 amino acids. Germline CDR1 and CDR2: SNHLY and FYNNEI. The CDR3 spells CASSEEGGGSDTQYF. The CDR3 nucleotides read TGTGCCAGCAGTGAAGAGGGGGGGGGTTCAGATACGCAGTATTTT.

The chain carries TRBV10-2 and TRBJ1-2; 7 bases agree with TRBD1. Germline V gives CDR1 WSHSY, CDR2 SAAADI. The CDR3 runs 17 residues. The V gene end was trimmed by 10 bases and the J gene end by 3 bases; junction bases not matched to a gene: 20. DNA of the CDR3: TGCGCCACCCTAGACAGGGAGCGGCCGGCGGATGACTATGGCTACACCTTC. Protein sequence: CATLDRERPADDYGYTF.

The chain links TRBV19 to TRBJ2-1, with unresolved D. The V and J ends lost 5 bases and 0 bases respectively, with 14 bases between them. The CDR3 spans 16 residues. CDR1 is LNHDA, CDR2 SQIVND, per germline (reference sequence). The CDR3 DNA reads TGTGCCAGTAGTCGCCGTAGGGTTAACTCCTACAATGAGCAGTTCTTC. It encodes CASSRRRVNSYNEQFF.

The rearrangement uses TRBV10-3 and TRBJ2-3, with D possibly TRBD1 on 6 matching bases. CDR3 length equals 13 residues. Deletions cut 5 bases from V and 6 bases from J, with 12 bases between. Germline CDR1 and CDR2: ENHRY and SYGVKD. In DNA form, the CDR3 reads TGTGCCATCAGTCCCGGGACAACGGATACGCAGTATTTT. As protein: CAISPGTTDTQYF.

This chain connects TRBV5-1 to TRBJ2-2; possibly TRBD1 for D (7 bases). V lost 0 bases, J lost 5 bases, and 14 bases lay in between. Germline CDR1 reads SGHRS; CDR2 reads YFSETQ. The CDR3 covers 16 residues. This chain's CDR3 is CASSLALAGGTGELFF. DNA of the CDR3: TGCGCCAGCAGCTTGGCCCTAGCAGGGGGGACCGGGGAGCTGTTTTTT.

In nucleotides, the CDR3 is TGTGCCAGCAGCGTAGCCCGGGAGGCTGGCCCGGGGTCCGGGGAGCTGTTTTTT. This translates into CASSVAREAGPGSGELFF. The chain carries TRBV9 and TRBJ2-2; 7 positions match TRBD2. Trimming removed 0 bases from V and 6 bases from J; junction bases left unmatched: 14. CDR1 and CDR2 (germline): SGDLS, YYNGEE. The length of the CDR3 is 18 residues.

The J gene is TRBJ2-1, the V gene TRBV28, with 12 bases fitting TRBD2. Germline-derived CDR1 and CDR2 are MDHEN and SYDVKM. The CDR3 totals 15 residues. J was trimmed by 8 bases and V by 7 bases; bases with no gene match: 9. The CDR3 here is CASTMLAGGPDEQFF. Here the CDR3 DNA reads TGTGCCAGCACAATGCTAGCGGGAGGGCCGGATGAGCAGTTCTTC.

CDR3 in amino acids: CASTQGPYNSPLHF. CDR3 nucleotide sequence: TGTGCCAGCACCCAGGGACCCTATAATTCACCCCTCCACTTT. The genes are TRBV6-5 and TRBJ1-6; a possible D gene is TRBD1 (5 bases). Trimming removed 7 bases from V and 2 bases from J, with 9 bases in between. Germline V CDR1 and CDR2: MNHEY, SVGAGI. The CDR3 has 14 residues.

The rearrangement joins TRBV7-2 to TRBJ2-1; TRBD2 agrees at 8 bases. Germline V gene sequence: CDR1 SGHTA, CDR2 FQGNSA. CDR3 length: 17 residues. V shed 1 base, J shed 6 bases, and the junction held 11 bases outside the gene matches. In DNA, the CDR3 is TGTGCCAGCAGCTTAGAGTGGCGGGGGGAAAACATCAATGAGCAGTTCTTC. This sequence encodes CASSLEWRGENINEQFF. The whole variable domain, remainder taken from reference TRBV7-2 and TRBJ2-1, is GAGVSQSPSNKVTEKGKDVELRCDPISGHTALYWYRQSLGQGLEFLIYFQGNSAPDKSGLPSDRFSAERTGGSVSTLTIQRTQQEDSAVYLCASSLEWRGENINEQFFGPGTRLTVL.

This chain joins TRBV7-7 and TRBJ1-6; maybe TRBD1 (5 bases). The germline gives CDR1 SSHAT, CDR2 FNYEAQ (reference sequence). The CDR3 has 15 amino acids. Trimming cost V 1 base and J 5 bases, with 9 bases left between them. CDR3 DNA sequence: TGTGCCAGCAGCTTAGACAGACAGAATAATTCACCCCTCCACTTT. This encodes CASSLDRQNNSPLHF. The full variable domain, rest sourced from reference TRBV7-7 and TRBJ1-6, is GAGVSQSPRYKVTKRGQDVTLRCDPISSHATLYWYQQALGQGPEFLTYFNYEAQPDKSGLPSDRFSAERPEGSISTLTIQRTEQRDSAMYRCASSLDRQNNSPLHFGNGTRLTVT.

The chain links TRBV20-1 to TRBJ2-5; D call uncertain. This CDR3 is built from 11 residues. Trimming removed 0 bases at V and 4 bases at J, with 3 bases between. Germline V CDR1 and CDR2: DFQATT, SNEGSKA (reference sequence). CDR3 protein: CSARDGETQYF. Here the CDR3 DNA reads TGCAGTGCTAGAGATGGAGAGACCCAGTACTTC.

The V gene is TRBV19, the J gene TRBJ2-7; unclear D gene. V lost 2 bases, J lost 1 base, and 6 bases lay in between. CDR3 length: 13 amino acids. The germline V gene has CDR1 LNHDA and CDR2 SQIVND (reference sequence). The CDR3 region is CASSITVSYEQYF. CDR3 bases: TGTGCCAGTAGTATAACGGTATCCTACGAGCAGTACTTC.

V is TRBV19 and J is TRBJ1-5; D possibly corresponds to TRBD1 (5 bases). The CDR3 consists of 15 residues. V lost 1 base to trimming and J lost 10 bases, with 17 bases between them. Per germline, CDR1 LNHDA and CDR2 SQIVND (reference sequence). The chain's CDR3 is CASSIAWDSYIPQHF. DNA for the CDR3: TGTGCCAGTAGTATAGCATGGGACTCCTATATCCCCCAGCATTTT.

This clone has a single count. The chain carries TRBV7-6 and TRBJ2-1; D is ambiguous. This CDR3 is 16 amino acids long. Trimming took off 2 bases at V and 5 bases at J, with 16 bases between the two ends. The germline V gene encodes CDR1 SGHVS and CDR2 FNYEAQ. CDR3 sequence reads: CASSLRVGFSDNEQFF. DNA of the CDR3: TGTGCCAGCAGCTTACGTGTAGGGTTCAGCGACAATGAGCAGTTCTTC.